One sample yielded the 30 T cell receptor beta chains listed below, sequenced in a study of T cell repertoires in cytomegalovirus infection. Using its own MiXCR run on the reads, TCRdb lists one record per CDR3 protein. The sample has roughly 800,000 distinct CDR3 sequences, approximately 32% seen once. These receptors lack a known antigen. Sample: cultured CD8+ T cells from PBMCs, taken from culture after CMV antigen stimulation. The receptors originated from a human donor in good health (CMV status not recorded). Some clones in this sample may be carry-over from other donors' samples.

The V and J genes are TRBV27 and TRBJ1-1; D unclear. V dropped 5 bases and J dropped 0 bases, with 13 bases sitting between them. This CDR3 is built from 15 residues. CDR1 and CDR2 from the germline V gene are MNHEY and SMNVEV (reference sequence). In nucleotides, the CDR3 is TGTGCCAGCAGTCCGCTACTGAGAGTGAACACTGAAGCTTTCTTT. Encoded protein: CASSPLLRVNTEAFF.

The V gene is TRBV15, the J gene TRBJ1-5, with a possible D match to TRBD1 (5 bases). Looked up from germline, CDR1 is LNHNV and CDR2 is YYDKDF (reference sequence). V lost 1 base to trimming and J lost 1 base, with 8 bases between them. The CDR3 sequence is 15 residues long. The chain's CDR3 is CATSRGGVSNQPQHF. Written as DNA, the CDR3 is TGTGCCACCAGCAGAGGAGGGGTAAGCAATCAGCCCCAGCATTTT. The whole variable domain, remainder taken from reference TRBV15 and TRBJ1-5, is DAMVIQNPRYQVTQFGKPVTLSCSQTLNHNVMYWYQQKSSQAPKLLFHYYDKDFNNEADTPDNFQSRRPNTSFCFLDIRSPGLGDTAMYLCATSRGGVSNQPQHFGDGTRLSIL.

Many counts were recorded for this clonotype. The genes are TRBV7-9 and TRBJ1-4, with D unresolved. Germline lookup yields CDR1 SEHNR and CDR2 FQNEAQ (reference sequence). The germline V and J ends were trimmed by 4 bases and 7 bases, with 22 bases remaining between them. CDR3 length equals 17 residues. This CDR3 reads CASSYAVRLKLVEKLFF. The DNA for the CDR3 is TGTGCCAGCAGCTACGCCGTTAGACTTAAGTTGGTTGAAAAACTGTTTTTT.

In its sample, this clonotype was seen a few times. The rearrangement joins TRBV27 to TRBJ1-1; D call uncertain. The CDR3 totals 14 residues. Germline values: CDR1 MNHEY, CDR2 SMNVEV (reference sequence). V gave up 6 bases and J gave up 0 bases, with 11 bases separating them. The CDR3 loop reads CASSPLGLNTEAFF. In DNA, the CDR3 is TGTGCCAGCAGCCCCCTTGGGCTGAACACTGAAGCTTTCTTT.

This clonotype was seen a few times. The gene calls are TRBV13 and TRBJ2-1, with 15 bases lining up with TRBD2. V lost 5 bases and J lost 9; bases outside the gene matches: 5. Germline CDR1 is PRHDT and CDR2 is FYEKMQ (reference sequence). The CDR3 sequence is 15 residues long. In DNA form, the CDR3 reads TGTGCCAGCAGCCATGGACTAGCGGGGGGGAGTGAGCAGTTCTTC. It is translated as CASSHGLAGGSEQFF.

The chain joins TRBV7-8 to TRBJ1-4; 7 bases agree with TRBD1. The CDR3 spans 14 residues. The V segment lost 5 bases and the J segment 4 bases; nucleotides outside the gene matches: 4. From germline, CDR1 is SGHVS and CDR2 FQNEAQ. CDR3 sequence reads: CASSAGGSNEKLFF. In DNA, the CDR3 is TGTGCCAGCAGCGCAGGGGGTAGTAATGAAAAACTGTTTTTT.

This clonotype has ten or more counts. This chain connects TRBV7-9 to TRBJ2-1; D ambiguous. The CDR3 loop spans 17 amino acids. Deletions cut 4 bases from V and 0 bases from J, with 16 bases between. CDR1 SEHNR and CDR2 FQNEAQ come from the germline V gene (reference sequence). The chain's CDR3 is CASSSFGRPSSYNEQFF. In DNA, the CDR3 is TGTGCCAGCAGCTCCTTTGGAAGACCAAGCTCCTACAATGAGCAGTTCTTC.

The chain has TRBV7-9 and TRBJ1-1, with 9 nucleotides matching TRBD1. The J segment lost 5 bases and the V segment lost 1 base, leaving 5 bases of the junction unmatched. The CDR3 loop spans 15 amino acids. Germline V CDR1 and CDR2: SEHNR, FQNEAQ (reference sequence). CDR3 DNA: TGTGCCAGCAGCTTAGAAAGAGGACAGGGGACTGAAGCTTTCTTT. As protein: CASSLERGQGTEAFF.

This clonotype was observed at least ten times. The V and J genes are TRBV7-8 and TRBJ2-3, with 11 bases lining up with TRBD2. The CDR3 has 14 residues. The J segment lost 5 bases and the V segment lost 10 bases, leaving 8 bases of the junction unmatched. CDR1 is SGHVS and CDR2 is FQNEAQ in the germline V gene. The CDR3 DNA sequence: TGTGCCACTGAAGGAACTAGCGGGGGAGATACGCAGTATTTT. Translated, it gives CATEGTSGGDTQYF.

The chain links TRBV19 to TRBJ1-1; 9 bases fit TRBD1. This CDR3 region has 19 residues. With V trimmed by 3 bases and J by 0 bases, 14 bases remained unmatched. Germline values: CDR1 LNHDA, CDR2 SQIVND (reference sequence). CDR3 bases: TGTGCCAGTAGTATCCTCTCAACCGGGACAGGGTGGGTGAACACTGAAGCTTTCTTT. Protein sequence: CASSILSTGTGWVNTEAFF.

This clonotype was detected only a few times. The gene calls are TRBV2 and TRBJ2-2, with D possibly being TRBD1 or TRBD2 (5 bases each). This CDR3 contains 18 residues. Looked up from germline, CDR1 is SNHLY and CDR2 is FYNNEI. Trimming removed 8 bases at V and 1 base at J, with 23 bases between. In DNA, the CDR3 is TGTGCCAGCGAAGGATTCTACCGGGACGGCGAGAACACCGGGGAGCTGTTTTTT. Amino acid sequence: CASEGFYRDGENTGELFF.

This chain links TRBV4-3 with TRBJ2-3; the D gene could be TRBD1 or TRBD2 (5 bases each). V was trimmed by 0 bases and J by 4 bases, leaving 8 bases between them. This CDR3 comprises 14 residues. The germline CDR1 and CDR2 sequences are LGHNA and YSLEER. CDR3 amino acids: CASSQELGADTQYF. The CDR3 DNA reads TGCGCCAGCAGCCAAGAGCTGGGGGCAGATACGCAGTATTTT.

V is TRBV19 and J is TRBJ2-1; 11 positions agree with TRBD2. The trim removed 4 bases at V and 0 bases at J, leaving 2 bases unmatched. Germline values: CDR1 LNHDA, CDR2 SQIVND (reference sequence). The CDR3 spans 16 residues. Written as DNA, the CDR3 is TGTGCCAGTAGTACAGGACTAGCGGGCTCCTACAATGAGCAGTTCTTC. Encoded protein: CASSTGLAGSYNEQFF.

This clonotype was seen a few times. V usage is TRBV19 and J usage is TRBJ2-3; D gene ambiguous. This CDR3 contains 13 residues. CDR1 is LNHDA, CDR2 SQIVND, per germline (reference sequence). Trimming removed 5 bases from V and 2 bases from J, with 8 bases in between. The chain's CDR3 is CASSSADTDTQYF. The CDR3 region has the DNA TGTGCCAGTAGTTCGGCGGACACAGATACGCAGTATTTT. Full variable domain (missing parts from reference TRBV19 and TRBJ2-3): DGGITQSPKYLFRKEGQNVTLSCEQNLNHDAMYWYRQDPGQGLRLIYYSQIVNDFQKGDIAEGYSVSREKKESFPLTVTSAQKNPTAFYLCASSSADTDTQYFGPGTRLTVL.

The rearrangement links TRBV10-2 to TRBJ1-1; maybe TRBD1 (5 bases). The CDR3 extends over 14 amino acids. Trimming cost V 0 bases and J 10 bases, with 15 bases left between them. Germline CDR1 and CDR2: WSHSY and SAAADI. DNA for the CDR3: TGCGCCAGCAGTGAGTCGAAGGGGAAAGGTGGAGCTTTCTTT. Translation gives CASSESKGKGGAFF.

This clonotype has just a few counts. The chain recombines TRBV4-1 with TRBJ1-2; D ambiguous. This CDR3 is built from 15 residues. Per the germline V gene, CDR1 is MGHRA and CDR2 is YSYEKL. Deletions cut 1 base from V and 6 bases from J, with 15 bases between. In nucleotides, the CDR3 is TGCGCCAGCAGCCAAGTTTCCGCGGGTCTCGATGGCTACACCTTC. As protein: CASSQVSAGLDGYTF.

V usage is TRBV7-6 and J usage is TRBJ2-1; unclear D gene. CDR1 and CDR2 from the germline V gene are SGHVS and FNYEAQ. Trimming removed 5 bases at V and 7 bases at J, with 6 bases between. The CDR3 has 11 amino acids. The CDR3 is CASSRKNEQFF. CDR3 bases: TGTGCCAGCAGCCGGAAGAATGAGCAGTTCTTC.

Comment on this clonotype: At one end the junction does not follow the germline gene, possibly because of a read error. The V gene is TRBV12-5, the J gene TRBJ2-7; D is possibly TRBD2 (5 bases). The CDR3 has 14 residues. Germline V gene lookup returns CDR1 LGHNT and CDR2 FRNRAP. CDR3 amino acids: CTSAKVAEGYEQYF. The CDR3 nucleotides are TGTACTAGTGCCAAGGTCGCCGAAGGCTACGAGCAGTACTTC.

The chain recombines TRBV2 with TRBJ1-2, with TRBD1 matching 8 bases. CDR1 is SNHLY and CDR2 is FYNNEI in the germline V gene. Trimming took 0 bases from V and 4 from J; bases not matched to a gene: 4. This CDR3 is built from 15 residues. The CDR3 DNA follows: TGTGCCAGCAGTGAAGCCAGGGGGCAGTCCTATGGCTACACCTTC. As protein: CASSEARGQSYGYTF.

The DNA of the CDR3 is TGTGCCAGCAGACCCGGACAGGGACAATCACCCCTCCACTTT. This sequence encodes CASRPGQGQSPLHF. The chain joins TRBV27 to TRBJ1-6; 8 bases line up with TRBD1. Germline V gene sequence: CDR1 MNHEY, CDR2 SMNVEV (reference sequence). J was trimmed by 10 bases and V by 6 bases; bases with no gene match: 8. This CDR3 is built from 14 residues.

The V call is TRBV27, the J call TRBJ2-7; 7 bases fit TRBD1. J was trimmed by 3 bases and V by 5 bases; bases with no gene match: 13. Germline V CDR1 and CDR2: MNHEY, SMNVEV (reference sequence). The CDR3 has 16 amino acids. The chain's CDR3 is CASSPSQGDSHYEQYV. The CDR3 region has the DNA TGTGCCAGCAGTCCATCCCAGGGGGACAGCCACTACGAGCAGTACGTC.

This clonotype appeared a few times. This chain joins TRBV7-9 and TRBJ2-6, with 7 bases matching TRBD1. CDR1 and CDR2 from the germline V gene are SEHNR and FQNEAQ (reference sequence). Trimming at V came to 5 bases and at J to 6 bases, leaving 7 bases not matched to a gene. The CDR3 covers 15 residues. CDR3 DNA sequence: TGTGCCAGCAGCCCCGACAGGGACGAGGCCAACGTCCTGACTTTC. This gives the protein CASSPDRDEANVLTF. The full variable domain, with the rest looked up from reference TRBV7-9 and TRBJ2-6, is DTGVSQNPRHKITKRGQNVTFRCDPISEHNRLYWYRQTLGQGPEFLTYFQNEAQLEKSRLLSDRFSAERPKGSFSTLEIQRTEQGDSAMYLCASSPDRDEANVLTFGAGSRLTVL.

The chain couples TRBV27 to TRBJ1-2; the D gene is possibly TRBD1 (5 bases). V was pared by 2 bases and J by 7 bases, with 14 bases between. CDR1 is MNHEY, CDR2 SMNVEV, per germline (reference sequence). The CDR3 extends over 14 amino acids. CDR3 DNA sequence: TGTGCCAGCAGTTTAGGGGCTGGGGTGTTTGGCTACACCTTC. The encoded protein is CASSLGAGVFGYTF.

The J gene is TRBJ1-2, the V gene TRBV4-1; 7 bases are a match to TRBD1. J gave up 3 bases and V 3 bases, and 7 bases lay outside the gene matches. CDR1 MGHRA and CDR2 YSYEKL come from the germline V gene. The CDR3 totals 15 residues. The CDR3 loop reads CASSQKQGNYYGYTF. In DNA, the CDR3 is TGCGCCAGCAGCCAGAAACAGGGGAATTACTATGGCTACACCTTC.

The CDR3 DNA reads as TGTGCCAGCAGTTACCTCATGGCAGGGGACCAAGAGACCCAGTACTTC. Protein: CASSYLMAGDQETQYF. This chain links TRBV6-5 with TRBJ2-5; D is perhaps TRBD1 (6 bases). Trimming took off 2 bases at V and 0 bases at J, with 13 bases between the two ends. This CDR3 region has 16 residues. Germline lookup yields CDR1 MNHEY and CDR2 SVGAGI.

The chain is built from TRBV25-1 and TRBJ1-4; D not certain. Deletions cut 2 bases from V and 0 bases from J, with 10 bases between. There are 16 residues in the CDR3. The V gene's germline CDR1 is MGHDK and CDR2 SYGVNS. CDR3 DNA: TGTGCCAGCAGTGAAAGGGTAATGACAACTAATGAAAAACTGTTTTTT. Amino acid sequence: CASSERVMTTNEKLFF.

This clonotype was seen many times. The chain carries TRBV7-6 and TRBJ2-3; 11 bases map to TRBD1. CDR3 size: 17 residues. The germline gives CDR1 SGHVS, CDR2 FNYEAQ. J was trimmed by 1 base and V by 5 bases; bases with no gene match: 8. CDR3 amino acids: CASSPRDRGDGTDTQYF. The CDR3 region has the DNA TGTGCCAGCAGCCCCCGGGACAGGGGGGACGGCACAGATACGCAGTATTTT. Using reference TRBV7-6 and TRBJ2-3 for the parts outside the CDR3, the full variable domain is GAGVSQSPRYKVTKRGQDVALRCDPISGHVSLYWYRQALGQGPEFLTYFNYEAQQDKSGLPNDRFSAERPEGSISTLTIQRTEQRDSAMYRCASSPRDRGDGTDTQYFGPGTRLTVL.

The sample holds a few counts of this clonotype. This rearrangement joins TRBV5-8 to TRBJ2-1; TRBD1 might be the D (5 bases). V lost 2 bases, J lost 8 bases, and 11 bases lay in between. CDR1 and CDR2 (germline): SGHTS, YDEGEE. The CDR3 has 13 amino acids. The CDR3 DNA sequence: TGTGCCAGCAGCTTTCAGGGCGCCGATGAGCAGTTCTTC. Its translation: CASSFQGADEQFF.

This clonotype appeared a single time. The J gene is TRBJ2-5, the V gene TRBV4-1, with D tentatively TRBD1 or TRBD2 (6 bases each). The germline V gene has CDR1 MGHRA and CDR2 YSYEKL. V lost 0 bases and J 4 bases, leaving 15 bases between the germline ends. The length of the CDR3 is 16 residues. The CDR3 DNA sequence: TGCGCCAGCAGCCAAGATTATTTCAGGGGAGGAGAGACCCAGTACTTC. Protein product: CASSQDYFRGGETQYF.

Only one count was recorded for this clonotype. A junction end diverges from the germline sequence, so it may reflect a read error. The chain combines TRBV12-3 or TRBV12-4 with TRBJ2-7; 7 bases are shared with TRBD1. There are 14 residues in the CDR3. This CDR3 reads CAGSLGTEHYEQYF. The DNA for the CDR3 is TGTGCCGGCAGTTTGGGGACAGAGCACTACGAGCAGTACTTC.